This TCR beta chain was profiled in a study of cytomegalovirus exposure and HLA in healthy donors. Looked up from germline, CDR1 is SQVTM and CDR2 is ANQGSEA. The V gene end was trimmed by 6 bases and the J gene end by 3 bases; junction bases not matched to a gene: 8. This CDR3 is built from 14 residues. Unrecorded immune exposures were likely, despite nominal health at sampling. PCR used 60 Vbeta primers and 13 Jbeta primers. Assay used: immunoSEQ multiplex PCR; TCRdb lists only in-frame clones, some missing. The repertoire holds some 160,000 clones, with around 80% as singletons. The sequence was obtained from a woman aged 18-29 years in good health and CMV-seronegative. The sample taken for sequencing was PBMCs. V and J are TRBV29-1 and TRBJ1-1; the match to TRBD1 covers 9 bases. The CDR3: CSVLSGTGYTEAFF. CDR3 DNA: TGCAGCGTATTATCCGGGACAGGGTACACTGAAGCTTTCTTT.